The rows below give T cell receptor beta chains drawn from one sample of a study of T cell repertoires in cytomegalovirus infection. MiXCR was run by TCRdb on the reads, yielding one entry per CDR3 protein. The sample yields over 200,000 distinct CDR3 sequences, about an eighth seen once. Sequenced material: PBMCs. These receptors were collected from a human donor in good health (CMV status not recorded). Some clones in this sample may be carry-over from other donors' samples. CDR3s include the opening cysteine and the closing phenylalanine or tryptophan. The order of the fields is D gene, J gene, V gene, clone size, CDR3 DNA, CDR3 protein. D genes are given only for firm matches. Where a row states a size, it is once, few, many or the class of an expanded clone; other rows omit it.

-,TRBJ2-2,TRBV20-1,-,TGCAGTGCTCCCGCGGGATTGAACACCGGGGAGCTGTTTTTT,CSAPAGLNTGELFF
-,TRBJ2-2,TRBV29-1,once,TGCAGCGTCGAAACGGGCACCGGGGAGCTGTTTTTT,CSVETGTGELFF
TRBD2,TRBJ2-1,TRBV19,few,TGTGCCAGTACCGAGGGTTGGCGGGAGGGGAATGAGCAGTTCTTC,CASTEGWREGNEQFF
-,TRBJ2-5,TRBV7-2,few,TGTGCCAGCAGCCCCTACCCGGGTATGGAGACCCAGTACTTC,CASSPYPGMETQYF
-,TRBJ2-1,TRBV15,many,TGTGCCACCAGCAGAGACTATACCTCCTACAATGAGCAGTTCTTC,CATSRDYTSYNEQFF
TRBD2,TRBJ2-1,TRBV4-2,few,TGTGCCAGCAGCCAAGGCCTAGCGGGGGGCCAGATCAAATACAATGAGCAGTTCTTC,CASSQGLAGGQIKYNEQFF
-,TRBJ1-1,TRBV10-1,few,TGCGCCAGCAGTGCCGGATCAGGGAACACTGAAGCTTTCTTT,CASSAGSGNTEAFF
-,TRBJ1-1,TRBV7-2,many,TGTGCCAGCAGCTTATCTCAGGGTTGGAACACTGAAGCTTTCTTT,CASSLSQGWNTEAFF
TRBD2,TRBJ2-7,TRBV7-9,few,TGTGCCAGCAGGCCCGGGACTAGCGGCTCCTACGAGCAGTACTTC,CASRPGTSGSYEQYF
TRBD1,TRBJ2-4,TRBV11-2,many,TGTGCCAGCAGCCTTGACAGGGCCCCAAACATTCAGTACTTC,CASSLDRAPNIQYF
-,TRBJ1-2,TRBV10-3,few,TGTGCCATCAGTGAGTTTCTGGGGGCGAATGGCTACACCTTC,CAISEFLGANGYTF
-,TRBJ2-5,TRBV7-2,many,TGTGCCAGCAGCTTAGGCTACCACCAAGAGACCCAGTACTTC,CASSLGYHQETQYF
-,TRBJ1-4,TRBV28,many,TGTGCCAGCAGTCCAAGAAGCAACAGGCCTAATGAAAAACTGTTTTTT,CASSPRSNRPNEKLFF
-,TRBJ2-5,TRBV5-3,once,TGTGCCAGCAGCGAAAATGACAGACGGGAGACCCAGTACTTC,CASSENDRRETQYF
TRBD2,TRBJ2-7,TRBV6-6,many,TGTGCCAGCAGTCGCCGGACTAGCGGTTACGAGCAGTACTTC,CASSRRTSGYEQYF
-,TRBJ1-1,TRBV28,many,TGTGCCAGCAGGCAGGGAGGAAATACTGAAGCTTTCTTT,CASRQGGNTEAFF
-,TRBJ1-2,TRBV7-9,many,TGTGCCAGCACGACAGCGGACAGATCTAACTATGGCTACACCTTC,CASTTADRSNYGYTF
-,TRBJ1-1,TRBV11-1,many,TGTGCCAGCAGCCCCAGACATTCTGAAGCTTTCTTT,CASSPRHSEAFF
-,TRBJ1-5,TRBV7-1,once,TGTGCCAGCAGCCCCATTAATCAGCCCCAGCATTTT,CASSPINQPQHF
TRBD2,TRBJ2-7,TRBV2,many,TGTGCCAGCAGTACTAGCGGGAGGGGGCCGTCCGAGCAGTACTTC,CASSTSGRGPSEQYF
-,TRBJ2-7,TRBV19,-,TGTGCCAGTAGTATAGAACGGGGCTACGAGCAGTACTTC,CASSIERGYEQYF
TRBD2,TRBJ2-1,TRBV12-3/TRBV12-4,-,TGTGCCAGCGGGAGGGATGAGCAGTTCTTC,CASGRDEQFF
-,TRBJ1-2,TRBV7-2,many,TGTGCCAGCAGCTTCCGGGAAGGGGGTGGCTACACCTTC,CASSFREGGGYTF
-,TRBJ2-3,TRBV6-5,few,TGTGCCAGCAGTGGGAGATCCGGGGCTCCGGGCTCGCAGTATTTT,CASSGRSGAPGSQYF
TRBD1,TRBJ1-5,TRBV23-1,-,TGCGCCAGCAGTCACAGGGGGCTTCGGGATCAGCCCCAGCATTTT,CASSHRGLRDQPQHF
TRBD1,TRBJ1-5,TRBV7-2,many,TGTGCCAGCAGTAGAAGGACAGGAGAGAATCAGCCCCAGCATTTT,CASSRRTGENQPQHF
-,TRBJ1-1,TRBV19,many,TGTGCCAGTGTCGGTCGTGGACAGCTGAACACTGAAGCTTTCTTT,CASVGRGQLNTEAFF
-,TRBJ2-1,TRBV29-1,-,TGCAGCGTTGAAAAAGGGACCTACAATGAGCAGTTCTTC,CSVEKGTYNEQFF
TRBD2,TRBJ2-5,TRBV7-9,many,TGTGCCAGCAGGCGCCGAGGAGCGGGGACCCAAGAGACCCAGTACTTC,CASRRRGAGTQETQYF
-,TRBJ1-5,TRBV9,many,TGTGCCAGCAGCGTAGGGTCAGGTGTCAATCAGCCCCAGCATTTT,CASSVGSGVNQPQHF
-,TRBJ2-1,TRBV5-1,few,TGCGCCAGCAGCTTGGAAGCGCCCAGCTCCTACAATGAGCAGTTCTTC,CASSLEAPSSYNEQFF
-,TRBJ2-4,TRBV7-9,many,TGTGCCAGCAGCGGAGACGGCTTGTGGTACTTC,CASSGDGLWYF
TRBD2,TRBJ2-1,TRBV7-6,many,TGTGCCAGCAGCTCCTCGCCCTTAGCGGGAGCAGAGTACAATGAGCAGTTCTTC,CASSSSPLAGAEYNEQFF
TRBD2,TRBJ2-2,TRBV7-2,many,TGTGCCAGCAGCTTAGGGCTAGCGGGTAGTGGGGAGCTGTTTTTT,CASSLGLAGSGELFF
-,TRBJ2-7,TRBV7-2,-,TGTGCCAGCAGCTTAGCCAGGGGGGCCTACGAGCAGTACTTC,CASSLARGAYEQYF
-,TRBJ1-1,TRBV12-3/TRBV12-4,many,TGTGCCAGCAGTAACCTGGGGGGCGGGACGAGGACTGAAGCTTTCTTT,CASSNLGGGTRTEAFF
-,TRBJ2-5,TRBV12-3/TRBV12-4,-,TGTGCCAGCAGTTTAGCGACGAGGCGGGTCGAGACCCAGTACTTC,CASSLATRRVETQYF
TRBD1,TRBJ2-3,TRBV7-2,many,TGTGCCAGCAGCTTAAGAGGACAGGGCTTGTTAGATACGCAGTATTTT,CASSLRGQGLLDTQYF
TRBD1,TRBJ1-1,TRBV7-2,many,TGTGCCAGCAGCTTAGGGGGGGACAGGGACTCTTTAACTGAAGCTTTCTTT,CASSLGGDRDSLTEAFF
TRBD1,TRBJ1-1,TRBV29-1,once,TGCAGCCTCTCCGGGACAGGAAGCCAAGCTTTCTTT,CSLSGTGSQAFF